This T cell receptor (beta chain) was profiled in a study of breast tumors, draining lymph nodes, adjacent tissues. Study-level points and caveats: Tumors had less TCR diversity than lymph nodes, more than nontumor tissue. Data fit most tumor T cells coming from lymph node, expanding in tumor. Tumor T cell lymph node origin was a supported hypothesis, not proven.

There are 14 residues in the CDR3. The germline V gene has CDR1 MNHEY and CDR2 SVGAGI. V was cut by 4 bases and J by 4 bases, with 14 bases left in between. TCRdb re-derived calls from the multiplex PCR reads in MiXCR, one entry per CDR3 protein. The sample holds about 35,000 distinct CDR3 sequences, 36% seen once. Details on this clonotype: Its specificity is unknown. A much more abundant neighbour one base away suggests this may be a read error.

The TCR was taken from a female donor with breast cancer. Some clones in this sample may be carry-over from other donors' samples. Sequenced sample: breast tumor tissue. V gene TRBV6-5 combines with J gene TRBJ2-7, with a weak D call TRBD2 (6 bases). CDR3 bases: TGTGCCAGCAGTTGCGGGGTCCGAAAGTACGAGCAGTACTTC. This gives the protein CASSCGVRKYEQYF.